This T cell receptor beta chain was observed in a study of long-term antiretroviral therapy in people with HIV. Study findings and constraints: Once patients were on ART, diversity went higher but still fell short of transplant donor controls. Repertoires with HIV possessed tighter CDR3 length spans than those of controls.

With regard to this clone: What it recognizes is unknown.

An immunoSEQ assay, version v3.0, was performed at survey level. The protocol was immunoSEQ multiplex PCR, while the TCRdb copy is restricted to in-frame clones and leaves out a portion. The profile shows 30,000 or so clones, 65% to 85% of them singletons. The V end was cut by 4 bases, the J end by 5 bases, with 15 bases between. The CDR3 is 14 residues long. The V gene's germline CDR1 is SGHNT and CDR2 YYREEE (reference sequence). At least one PBMC sample before ART and at least two after were required. HIV-positive participants were all treated in the United States. The sample in question was unsorted PBMCs, obtained 3 years after starting antiretroviral therapy. The sequence derives from a man aged 45 to 65 with HIV. V usage is TRBV5-4 and J usage is TRBJ1-2, with D unresolved. The CDR3 DNA is TGTGCCAGCAGCCTGACCGGGATAATGTATGGCTACACCTTC. As protein: CASSLTGIMYGYTF.